The clone carrying this T cell receptor (beta chain) appeared a few times. Combining a sample-barcoded 5' primer with a J-beta primer mix, a second PCR ran for 7 to 11 cycles. TCRdb re-called the 5' RACE reads through MiXCR, storing one row per CDR3 protein. Seen here are around 500,000 distinct CDR3 sequences, approximately 26% observed once, and the top ten hold approximately 3.5%. Germline V gene data show CDR1 as MNHEY and CDR2 as SMNVEV (reference sequence). Unmatched junction bases numbered 12, after V lost 6 bases and J lost 4 bases. This CDR3 has 16 amino acids. These data come from a study of blood T cells in healthy people across ages. A further study also used this sample, focusing on T cells of mothers and their children.

The sequence came from a boy younger than 10 in good health. Sequencing input: blood. V and J are TRBV27 and TRBJ2-7, with 10 bases fitting TRBD1. CDR3 nucleotide sequence: TGTGCCAGCAGCCCCACCCCGACAGGGGGCGAATACGAGCAGTACTTC. It translates to CASSPTPTGGEYEQYF.